The 16 T cell receptor beta chains below come from one sample, sequenced in a study of CD8+CD57+ T cells in acquired aplastic anemia. Genomic DNA served as template for TCR beta VDJ and CDR3 profiling. Using its own MiXCR run on the reads, TCRdb lists one record per CDR3 protein. Here the sample spans 75,000 to 80,000 distinct CDR3 sequences, about 70% being singletons. Patients chosen for sequencing had shown CD8+CD57+ cell expansion by flow cytometry. Sequencing used sorted CD4+, CD8+, or CD8+CD57+ T cells (not recorded which) from PBMCs. The origin of the receptors is a human donor with aplastic anemia.

The chain is built from TRBV10-3 and TRBJ2-7; maybe TRBD1 (6 bases). The V end was cut by 0 bases, the J end by 6 bases, with 12 bases between. The CDR3 runs to 14 residues. The germline gives CDR1 ENHRY, CDR2 SYGVKD. CDR3: CAISESTAQGEQYF. The CDR3 DNA is TGTGCCATCAGTGAGTCGACAGCACAGGGCGAGCAGTACTTC.

CDR3 sequence reads: CASSSNRGHNSPLHF. For the CDR3, the DNA is TGTGCCAGCAGCAGTAACAGGGGGCATAATTCACCCCTCCACTTT. The J gene is TRBJ1-6, the V gene TRBV5-4; 9 bases are shared with TRBD1. The CDR3 length is 15 residues. The ends lost 4 bases at V and 5 bases at J; junction bases unmatched: 4. CDR1 and CDR2 from the germline V gene are SGHNT and YYREEE (reference sequence).

The chain recombines TRBV7-9 with TRBJ1-5; D is undetermined. Trimming removed 4 bases from V and 5 bases from J, with 9 bases in between. The CDR3 contains 13 residues. The germline CDR1 and CDR2 sequences are SEHNR and FQNEAQ (reference sequence). The CDR3 bases are TGTGCCAGCAGCTCCTCTCTCCATCAGCCCCAGCATTTT. Protein sequence: CASSSSLHQPQHF.

The chain has TRBV29-1 and TRBJ1-1, with D maybe TRBD1 (5 bases). The CDR3 is 14 residues long. Germline V gene lookup returns CDR1 SQVTM and CDR2 ANQGSEA. V gave up 3 bases and J gave up 1 base, with 12 bases separating them. The CDR3 sequence: CSVELRQGNTEAFF. CDR3 DNA: TGCAGCGTTGAGCTGAGGCAGGGGAACACTGAAGCTTTCTTT.

This rearrangement joins TRBV20-1 to TRBJ2-7; D is unclear. This CDR3 contains 13 residues. Germline V gives CDR1 DFQATT, CDR2 SNEGSKA (reference sequence). V lost 6 bases, J lost 6 bases, and 18 bases lay in between. The CDR3 here is CSANWAGLSEQYF. CDR3 in DNA: TGCAGTGCCAACTGGGCCGGGCTGTCCGAGCAGTACTTC.

The V call is TRBV7-9, the J call TRBJ2-7; tentative D call: TRBD2 (7 bases). The CDR3 totals 13 residues. Germline V lookup: CDR1 SEHNR, CDR2 FQNEAQ (reference sequence). CDR3 coding DNA: TGCGCCAGCAGCGGGACACTCTCTTACGAGCAGTACGTC. Amino acids: CASSGTLSYEQYV.

V and J are TRBV9 and TRBJ2-7, with D perhaps matching TRBD2 (6 bases). CDR1 is SGDLS, CDR2 YYNGEE, per germline. Trimming removed 0 bases at V and 2 bases at J, with 12 bases between. CDR3 length: 15 amino acids. The CDR3 sequence is CASSVAGRGTYEQYF. The CDR3 DNA sequence: TGTGCCAGCAGCGTAGCAGGGCGGGGAACCTACGAGCAGTACTTC. The full variable domain, in which reference TRBV9 and TRBJ2-7 provide the parts outside the CDR3, is DSGVTQTPKHLITATGQRVTLRCSPRSGDLSVYWYQQSLDQGLQFLIQYYNGEERAKGNILERFSAQQFPDLHSELNLSSLELGDSALYFCASSVAGRGTYEQYFGPGTRLTVT.

This clonotype was recorded a few times. The rearrangement links TRBV24-1 to TRBJ2-1, with TRBD2 identical over 7 bases. V shed 5 bases, J shed 1 base, and the junction held 7 bases outside the gene matches. The CDR3 spans 16 residues. The germline gives CDR1 KGHDR, CDR2 SFDVKD. DNA for the CDR3: TGTGCCACCAGTGGGGTAGCGGGTATGTCCTACAATGAGCAGTTCTTC. Amino acids: CATSGVAGMSYNEQFF.

The chain couples TRBV5-6 to TRBJ2-7; D is possibly TRBD2 (5 bases). Germline V gene lookup returns CDR1 SGHDT and CDR2 YYEEEE. V was cut by 3 bases and J by 12 bases, with 19 bases left in between. CDR3 size: 13 residues. Here the CDR3 DNA reads TGTGCCAGCAGCTCGAAGATGGACTGGGATCGGTACTTC. It codes for CASSSKMDWDRYF.

V usage is TRBV20-1 and J usage is TRBJ2-7; 12 positions agree with TRBD2. Per the germline V gene, CDR1 is DFQATT and CDR2 is SNEGSKA (reference sequence). This CDR3 comprises 15 residues. After removal of 3 bases from V and 6 bases from J, the junction contained 9 bases not matched to a gene. The CDR3: CSARTLAGGLSEQYF. CDR3 coding DNA: TGCAGTGCTAGGACTCTAGCGGGGGGGCTCAGCGAGCAGTACTTC.

This clonotype has only a few counts. V usage is TRBV20-1 and J usage is TRBJ1-6; D possibly corresponds to TRBD1 (5 bases). This CDR3 spans 11 amino acids. V lost 6 bases to trimming and J lost 14 bases, with 14 bases between them. Per germline, CDR1 DFQATT and CDR2 SNEGSKA (reference sequence). CDR3 sequence reads: CSAAWGTALHF. The CDR3 bases are TGCAGTGCGGCGTGGGGGACGGCCCTCCACTTT.

V usage is TRBV20-1 and J usage is TRBJ1-1; TRBD1 agrees at 7 bases. CDR3 length: 13 residues. From germline, CDR1 is DFQATT and CDR2 SNEGSKA (reference sequence). Trimming removed 6 bases from V and 1 base from J; junction bases left unmatched: 5. CDR3 region: CSAYRGTNTEAFF. The CDR3 DNA reads TGCAGTGCGTACAGGGGAACGAACACTGAAGCTTTCTTT.

The rearrangement links TRBV14 to TRBJ2-1; maybe TRBD2 (5 bases). The length of the CDR3 is 12 residues. The V gene lost 4 bases and the J gene lost 7 bases, with 8 bases spanning the gap. Germline V gene sequence: CDR1 SGHDN, CDR2 FVKESK. This chain's CDR3 is CASSPTINEQFF. The CDR3 DNA sequence: TGTGCCAGCAGCCCGACTATAAATGAGCAGTTCTTC.

The V gene is TRBV19, the J gene TRBJ2-5; D is possibly TRBD2 (5 bases). The V and J ends lost 0 bases and 5 bases respectively, with 13 bases between them. CDR1 and CDR2 from the germline V gene are LNHDA and SQIVND (reference sequence). This CDR3 comprises 15 residues. The CDR3 protein is CASSIDLTIRETQYF. Written as DNA, the CDR3 is TGTGCCAGTAGTATAGATCTGACTATACGCGAGACCCAGTACTTC.

This clonotype was seen only a few times. This chain links TRBV29-1 with TRBJ2-3, with D perhaps matching TRBD1 (5 bases). Trimming removed 6 bases at V and 0 bases at J, with 16 bases between. This CDR3 is built from 15 residues. In germline, CDR1 is SQVTM, CDR2 ANQGSEA. CDR3 residues: CSVRQLTSSTDTQYF. The CDR3 bases are TGCAGCGTCCGACAGCTAACATCTAGCACAGATACGCAGTATTTT.

J is TRBJ2-5 and V is TRBV20-1; 9 positions match TRBD1. Germline CDR1 and CDR2: DFQATT and SNEGSKA (reference sequence). The CDR3 extends over 14 amino acids. The V and J ends lost 5 bases and 3 bases, in that order; junction bases with no gene match: 7. The CDR3 nucleotides are TGCAGTGCTTTTACGGGACAGGGAAAAGAGACCCAGTACTTC. As protein: CSAFTGQGKETQYF.